This T cell receptor (beta chain) was sequenced during a study of spatial heterogeneity in lung cancer. Study as a whole: TCR transcript abundance in tumor regions was strongly correlated with the T cell module score obtained from matched bulk RNA-seq. Study-wide findings and caveats: Tumoral mutation counts were tracked by counts of expanded intratumoral alpha and beta TCRs. Of the expanded TCRs, ubiquitous and regional counts tracked the counts of ubiquitous and regional nonsynonymous mutations, respectively.

With V trimmed by 1 base and J by 4 bases, 11 bases remained unmatched. Germline lookup yields CDR1 SGHNT and CDR2 YENEEA. The CDR3 loop spans 17 amino acids. At least ten counts were recorded for this clonotype. Antigen unknown. Indicated time point: sample taken at primary tumor resection. No cell sorting; template was whole RNA from tumor, lung tissue or PBMC. TCRdb reanalysed the 5' RACE reads using MiXCR and keeps one entry per CDR3 protein. The data hold about 18,000 distinct CDR3 sequences, with 6% to 9% observed a single time. The sample in question was lung tumor tissue, obtained at surgery. The receptor was derived from a male donor with early-stage non-small cell lung cancer. The chain uses TRBV11-3 and TRBJ2-3, with 7 bases aligning to TRBD2. CDR3 in DNA: TGTGCCAGCAGCTTAGCCATCGCTTTCGGGGGGTCAGATACGCAGTATTTT. Protein: CASSLAIAFGGSDTQYF.